This TCR beta chain was captured in a study of blood T cell repertoires in COVID-19. Study-wide background: COVID-19 samples from acute and convalescent phases originated in the United States, Italy and Spain. T cells, B-cell-depleted T cells, or PBMCs supplied cDNA or gDNA.

Germline CDR1 MGHRA, CDR2 YSYEKL. The J segment lost 5 bases and the V segment lost 4 bases, leaving 9 bases of the junction unmatched. The CDR3 runs to 15 residues. Original processing notes: Cell counts per sample came from amplifying reference gene primers. Generated by immunoSEQ multiplex PCR, the TCRdb table keeps only in-frame clones and is missing some. V and J calls and clone size follow that table, whereas D and trimming were derived from the DNA. The sample has 90,000 to 100,000 clones; roughly 80% are singletons. This receptor was obtained from a man in his sixties with acute or convalescent COVID-19. Sample: peripheral blood. The chain combines TRBV4-1 with TRBJ1-2; TRBD1 agrees at 8 bases. The CDR3 nucleotides read TGCGCCAGCAGCCCTTCTACAACAGGGGGTTATGGCTACACCTTC. Translation gives CASSPSTTGGYGYTF.